This TCR beta chain comes out of a study of cytomegalovirus exposure and HLA in healthy donors (dated by TCRdb to 2017 to 2019). Describing the broader study: According to an earlier analysis of several hundred of the donors, some 180 million T cells yielded 117 million unique TCR beta sequences and 250 to 350 Gb of sequence data. About 300 gigabases of sequencing data and approximately 85 million unique TCR sequences were included in an early release covering about 700 HLA-typed donors. Among the roughly 430 genotyped donors, around 79% belonged to the genetic ancestry cluster associated with self-reported Caucasian donors. The study was designed to test whether signatures of past pathogen exposure could be identified by cataloging public T cell receptors. The study profiled the T cell repertoires of 500 to 800 subjects by immunosequencing and related them to cytomegalovirus serostatus. A separate validation cohort of roughly 130 different subjects was used in addition to the 666-subject first cohort. To predict cytomegalovirus infection status, the study combined high-throughput TCR immunosequencing, statistical association of individual TCRs with disease status, and machine learning. To study patterns of TCR occurrence, a later analysis re-analyzed previously published TCR beta repertoires from 666 donors and added high-resolution HLA genotyping. Rather than using new phenotypic data, the later analysis identified candidate immune exposures from TCR beta sequences and from how often those sequences occurred across donors. In an earlier analysis of roughly 540 of the donors, high-throughput TCR beta sequencing was used to judge whether each TCR beta V gene segment behaved as functional or pseudogenic. Alongside the repertoire data, information on donor age, sex, ethnicity and CMV serostatus was compiled. A later genetic analysis used genome-wide SNP genotypes for about 65% of the roughly 700 donors, treating that subset as a discovery cohort. All discovery cohort repertoires had been generated on a single sequencing platform. HLA typing covered class I and class II loci at four-digit resolution. Typing coverage varied by locus: roughly 629-630 donors for A, B, C, DRB1 and DQB1; 500 to 550 for DQA1; approximately 570 for DPA1; around 490 for DPB1. About five DR-DQ haplotypes were handled as single units for association and clustering because linkage in the cohort was strong. Across some 400 genotyped donors of the cohort, an average of about 240,000 unique TCR beta nucleotide sequences per donor were sequenced, and approximately 19% of those sequences were non-productive.

This clone showed up just a few times. No antigen is known for it. No quality values exist for individual bases; no much larger clone is one base distant. Library generation was performed with the immunoSEQ multiplex PCR assay. A mixture of 60 forward primers for TCR Vbeta segments and 13 reverse primers for TCR Jbeta segments was used in the multiplex PCR. The CDR3 region of rearranged TCR beta genes was amplified from genomic DNA with a multiplex PCR assay. Amplified TCR beta libraries were sequenced as 87-base-pair reads on the Illumina HiSeq System. Per the original workflow: A later analysis counted approximately 74 million unique TCR beta chains across the approximately 700 repertoires, and some 12 million of these chains were shared by at least two donors. Raw reads were error-corrected and collapsed into unique sequences by a nearest-neighbor algorithm in which closely related sequences were merged to remove PCR and sequencing errors. V, D and J gene segments were assigned by aligning CDR3 sequences to IMGT reference sequences. For a sequence to be retained, at least a six-nucleotide match to both a V gene segment and a J gene segment was required. A rearrangement counted as productive if the CDR3 had no stop codons and remained in frame with V and J, and every other rearrangement counted as non-productive. Following IMGT convention, CDR3 was defined as the stretch from the second conserved V-encoded cysteine to the conserved J-encoded phenylalanine. Sequences without an unambiguous match to a single V gene segment were excluded from the earlier analysis of approximately 560 of the donors. An earlier analysis of almost 600 of the donors classified V segments as functional when productive rearrangements were above 56.7% and as segregating when the standard deviation between donors was above 5%. To diagnose cytomegalovirus status from the catalog of TCR beta chain sequences, a statistical classification framework was built. In a later analysis, TCR nucleotide sequences were compared against IMGT/GENE-DB human TR gene sequences so that V and J genes could be assigned. A later analysis assigned CDR3 sequences and most-parsimonious VDJ recombination scenarios with the TCRdist pipeline. In a later analysis, each TCR beta chain was defined by its CDR3 amino acid sequence together with its V-gene family, and reads lacking a unique V-gene family were excluded. As a way to deal with suspected cross-contamination and a sequencing artifact, a later analysis dropped roughly 600 nucleotide sequences that were highly shared and had low generation probability. A later analysis calculated a clonal expansion index for each public chain from normalized within-repertoire ranks of inferred template counts. In a later analysis, generation probabilities were computed with a VDJ recombination model fitted to out-of-frame rearrangements, and the resulting probabilities were checked against IGoR. In a later analysis, TCR-TCR, TCR-HLA and TCR-CMV co-occurrence was scored with hypergeometric tests, and a repertoire-size bias correction was applied to TCR pairs. A later analysis estimated false discovery rates by permuting HLA or CMV assignments 20 times. In a later analysis, co-occurring TCRs were grouped using DBSCAN, with TCRdist sequence similarity added in when clustering inside HLA-allele-positive subsets. Co-occurrence clustering excluded repertoires with fewer than 30,000 or more than 120,000 public chains, plus five with anomalous nucleotide sharing. TCRdb retrieved this table from immuneACCESS and kept in-frame rearrangements only. Not all clones are present; in checked studies, unresolved V genes account for under half, and no reason is known for the remainder. The D gene and trimming were derived from the DNA, and the V and J assignments and clone size from that table. This sample lists fewer than 250,000 clones; approximately 82% were detected once. The ten largest clones represent over 0.55% of the sample.

The cohort consisted of 600 to 750 healthy bone marrow donors. All cohort members were sampled while nominally healthy, although unrecorded immune exposures were likely present. The donor was CMV seronegative and was included in the group of over 300 seronegative cohort members. Each donor provided a peripheral blood sample, and peripheral blood mononuclear cells were used for TCR beta sequencing. Genomic DNA was extracted from the blood cell samples with the Qiagen DNeasy Blood Extraction Kit. What the research found in general, with its limitations: Compared with the roughly 600-donor mean, donors in an Asian-associated ancestry cluster had fewer N-insertions in productive TCRs, according to a later genetic analysis. V-gene and J-gene trimming of TCR beta chains was associated with a missense DCLRE1C variant in a later genetic analysis, and the association was replicated in an independent cohort. Some IMGT-functional V segments, including TRBV6-2 and TRBV6-3, could not be distinguished by the 87-base-pair reads and were therefore excluded. In this cohort, only TCR beta chains were sequenced, and detectable features were limited by the absence of alpha or paired-chain data. A later analysis found that HLA-associated TCR beta chains were more clonally expanded and had lower generation probabilities than equally common non-associated chains. The authors suggested that the approach could potentially be generalized to other disease states and immunological phenotypes. According to a later analysis, parvovirus B19, influenza, CMV and Epstein-Barr virus appeared linked to several top co-occurrence clusters. A cluster of highly shared sequence variants was judged likely to be a technical artifact of the sequencing pipeline. Correlated functional status among segregating V segments might be attributable to linkage disequilibrium, but an unknown experimental factor could not be ruled out. Because HLA typing was missing for some donors at each locus, association tests included only the typed subset. The earlier analysis of fewer than 750 of the donors excluded fewer than 20 rarely observed V segments, including chromosome 9 orphons, because counts were too low. A few of the identified cytomegalovirus-associated TCR beta chains were confirmed in vitro to be specific for cytomegalovirus antigens. Most TCR sequences were observed very rarely across donors, whereas some public TCRs were present in many individuals. Immune exposure information for the cohort was limited to CMV serostatus. In a later analysis, most CMV-associated TCR beta chains were found to appear HLA-restricted, with HLA associations seemingly driven largely by CMV exposure. Roughly uniform sequencing depth across donors was assumed in presence/absence analyses, although this assumption may not hold. A further reported finding was that TCR beta sequences accurately predicted the HLA-A and HLA-B alleles for most subjects in the first cohort. In an earlier analysis of 587 of the donors, most TCR beta V segments appeared in productive rearrangements about 90% or about 30% of the time, broadly matching IMGT annotations. A total of some 180 TCR beta chains were listed by the study as associated with cytomegalovirus. A later analysis found that TCR association rates varied across HLA loci, with DRB1 alleles showing the most associated TCRs and HLA-C alleles the fewest. A later analysis associated about 16,000 TCR beta sequences with specific HLA alleles at a false discovery rate of 0.05. Assigning TCR associations to individual alleles was difficult when HLA alleles, especially DR and DQ, strongly co-occurred. In both the original and validation cohorts, the classifier was reported to diagnose cytomegalovirus status with high specificity and sensitivity.

As encoded in the germline V gene, CDR1 is MDHEN while CDR2 is SYDVKM. Trimming at the junction amounts to 5 bases on V and 7 bases on J, and the germline ends lie 11 bases apart. Taken from cysteine to phenylalanine, the CDR3 has 12 residues. Of all the DNA, just the CDR3 is kept, 36 bases in frame from base 1. The rearrangement combines TRBV28 with TRBJ1-2; the D gene is perhaps TRBD1, on 5 matching bases. The source material was PBMCs. The TCR sequence derives from a man aged 18 to 30 in good health and CMV-seronegative. The CDR3 in this case is CASSHGTFGYTF. The bases are TGTGCCAGCAGTCACGGGACTTTTGGCTACACCTTC.